The clone carrying this T cell receptor beta chain has at least ten counts. What it recognizes is unknown. Researchers tagged individual cDNA molecules with unique molecular identifiers. TCRdb redid the calling of the 5' RACE reads with MiXCR, one entry per CDR3 protein. In the table there are over 30,000 distinct CDR3 sequences, 5% to 6% of which are singletons. V shed 4 bases, J shed 2 bases, and the junction held 6 bases outside the gene matches. The CDR3 consists of 15 residues. Germline V gives CDR1 SGDLS, CDR2 YYNGEE. The entry originates in a study of early T cells in non-severe SARS-CoV-2 infection. Background on the study: Unsorted whole-blood RNA was sequenced in bulk, leaving chains unpaired.

General study findings and limits: The VDJdb matching leaned toward anti-spike CD8 responses and overlooked private and CD4 specificities.

The sequenced sample was whole blood. The V gene is TRBV9, the J gene TRBJ2-1; 7 bases match TRBD1. This TCR was sampled from an adult who was a healthcare worker with PCR-confirmed SARS-CoV-2 infection or an uninfected control (not recorded which). The CDR3 loop reads CASSPRDRTYNEQFF. DNA for the CDR3: TGTGCCAGCAGCCCAAGGGACAGAACCTACAATGAGCAGTTCTTC.